The clone carrying this T cell receptor (beta chain) has a single count. CDR1 and CDR2 from the germline V gene are SQVTM and ANQGSEA. This CDR3 has 12 residues. V gave up 2 bases and J gave up 2 bases, with 6 bases separating them. This specimen belongs to a study of shared clonotypes between healthy human individuals. Using around 180 ng DNA, 25,000 to 35,000 T cell genomes, the sorted-subset replicate PCRs were run. Sequencing was performed with immunoSEQ multiplex PCR; in TCRdb, only in-frame clones are kept and a portion is missing. The sample lists roughly 600,000 clones; roughly 98% were seen once. The naive CD8 subset, CD45RO-negative cells positively selected for CCR7, excluded terminally differentiated effector memory CD45RA+ cells.

Sequencing input: naive CD8+ T cells sorted from blood. The V gene is TRBV29-1, the J gene TRBJ2-5; possibly TRBD1 for D (5 bases). The source is a young man in good health. The CDR3, as DNA: TGCAGCGTTGAAAGACAGCAAGAGACCCAGTACTTC. Amino acid sequence: CSVERQQETQYF.